The entry that follows covers one T cell receptor (beta chain) sequence. This entry is derived from a study of blood T cell repertoires in COVID-19. Study at large: The United States, Italy and Spain provided the acute and convalescent COVID-19 samples. Nucleic acid was either cDNA or gDNA, and it came from T cells, B-cell-depleted T cells, or PBMCs.

In the authors' methods: Reference gene primer amplification yielded estimated nucleated cell counts. TCRdb's copy holds only in-frame clones and misses some; the assay was immunoSEQ multiplex PCR. The V and J calls and the clone size are those of that table, but D and trimming were determined from the DNA. The table shows 20,000 to 30,000 clones, with approximately 90% occurring only once. Trimming stripped 9 bases from V and 8 bases from J, with 22 bases between. This CDR3 has 14 residues. Germline CDR1 LNHDA, CDR2 SQIVND (reference sequence). The source material was peripheral blood. The clonotype originates from a human donor in a cohort sampled during active COVID-19. J is TRBJ1-2 and V is TRBV19, with D perhaps TRBD1 (5 bases). The CDR3 reads CASRGDAALGGYTF. In DNA, the CDR3 is TGTGCCAGCCGGGGGGACGCGGCTTTGGGCGGCTACACCTTC.